This entry lists 26 T cell receptor beta chains sequenced from one sample in a study of blood T cell repertoires in COVID-19. TCRdb's table, derived via immunoSEQ multiplex PCR, lists solely in-frame clones and lacks some. The sample consists of about 160,000 clones, roughly 89% of them appearing once. Sequencing was performed on peripheral blood. These receptors were collected from a woman aged 70-85 years with COVID-19, enrolled during active disease.

This chain connects TRBV5-1 to TRBJ2-7, with D hard to call. Germline loops: CDR1 SGHRS, CDR2 YFSETQ. The CDR3 runs 16 residues. Trimming shortened V by 4 bases and J by 1 base, and 18 bases separated the two germline ends. CDR3 region: CASSPELYTSSYEQYF. The CDR3 coding sequence is TGCGCCAGCAGCCCGGAGCTATATACCAGTTCCTACGAGCAGTACTTC.

The V and J genes are TRBV4-2 and TRBJ2-1, with TRBD2 matching over 9 bases. V gave up 8 bases and J gave up 9 bases; unmatched junction bases: 11. Germline V gives CDR1 LGHNA, CDR2 YNFKEQ. The CDR3 contains 14 residues. Written as DNA, the CDR3 is TGTGCCAGCGCCCTCCGCGGGGGGGCGTTTGAGCAGTTCTTC. The encoded protein is CASALRGGAFEQFF.

The chain is built from TRBV7-2 and TRBJ2-3; maybe TRBD2 (7 bases). The CDR3 has 16 residues. CDR1 and CDR2 from the germline V gene are SGHTA and FQGNSA. The V and J ends lost 6 bases and 2 bases respectively, with 18 bases between them. The CDR3 sequence is CASRFNGGTNTDTQYF. The CDR3 nucleotides read TGTGCCAGCAGGTTTAACGGGGGGACAAACACAGATACGCAGTATTTT.

This chain uses TRBV5-1 with TRBJ2-2; a possible D gene is TRBD1 (5 bases). The V end was cut by 0 bases, the J end by 5 bases, with 8 bases between. The CDR3 length is 14 residues. Per the germline V gene, CDR1 is SGHRS and CDR2 is YFSETQ. CDR3 nucleotide sequence: TGCGCCAGCAGCTTGGAAGGGGAAACCGGGGAGCTGTTTTTT. Amino acids: CASSLEGETGELFF.

This rearrangement joins TRBV19 to TRBJ1-5, with D maybe TRBD1 (6 bases). The CDR3 runs 12 residues. The V gene lost 9 bases and the J gene lost 6 bases, with 12 bases spanning the gap. Germline CDR1 is LNHDA and CDR2 is SQIVND (reference sequence). The CDR3 DNA follows: TGTGCCAGCACGCCAGGGGCTCAGCCCCAGCATTTT. Protein sequence: CASTPGAQPQHF.

The gene calls are TRBV18 and TRBJ2-1, with 12 bases matching TRBD2. Germline V CDR1 and CDR2: KGHSH, LQKENI. V lost 8 bases and J lost 5; bases outside the gene matches: 4. This CDR3 has 14 amino acids. CDR3 sequence (DNA): TGTGCCAGCACCCTAGCGGGGGGGAACAATGAGCAGTTCTTC. Translation gives CASTLAGGNNEQFF.

The rearrangement uses TRBV6-5 and TRBJ1-2; the match to TRBD1 covers 9 bases. Germline CDR1 MNHEY, CDR2 SVGAGI. This CDR3 region has 15 residues. With 2 bases clipped from V and 7 bases from J, the junction kept 8 bases outside the gene matches. In nucleotides, the CDR3 is TGTGCCAGCAGTTACGGGACAGGGCTATCTACTGGCTACACCTTC. This translates into CASSYGTGLSTGYTF.

The chain has TRBV3-1 (or the pseudogene TRBV3-2) and TRBJ2-7, with D unclear. The CDR3 runs 13 residues. CDR1 LGHDT and CDR2 YNNKEL come from the germline V gene (reference sequence). Trimming took 0 bases from V and 8 from J, leaving 11 bases between them. The CDR3 protein is CASSQDVVSQQYF. The CDR3 DNA sequence: TGTGCCAGCAGCCAAGATGTGGTTAGTCAGCAGTACTTC.

The genes are TRBV28 and TRBJ2-3; TRBD2 agrees at 8 bases. With V trimmed by 3 bases and J by 3 bases, 2 bases remained unmatched. The V gene's germline CDR1 is MDHEN and CDR2 SYDVKM. This CDR3 is 14 amino acids long. CDR3 nucleotide sequence: TGTGCCAGCAGTTTTGTAGCGGGAACAGATACGCAGTATTTT. As protein: CASSFVAGTDTQYF.

The chain combines TRBV30 with TRBJ1-3, with no clear D. Per the germline V gene, CDR1 is GTSNPN and CDR2 is SVGIG (reference sequence). The CDR3 has 14 residues. The V end lost 4 bases, the J end lost 4 bases, and 14 bases lay between the germline ends. As DNA, the CDR3 is TGTGCCTGGATTGATAACTGGTACGGAAACACCATATATTTT. Its translation is CAWIDNWYGNTIYF.

The chain employs TRBV18 and TRBJ1-1; 8 bases line up with TRBD1. Germline V gene lookup returns CDR1 KGHSH and CDR2 LQKENI. The CDR3 is 12 residues long. V shed 4 bases, J shed 7 bases, and the junction held 2 bases outside the gene matches. This CDR3 reads CASSLDRDEAFF. In DNA, the CDR3 is TGTGCCAGCTCACTGGACAGGGATGAAGCTTTCTTT. Using reference TRBV18 and TRBJ1-1 for the parts outside the CDR3, the full variable domain is NAGVMQNPRHLVRRRGQEARLRCSPMKGHSHVYWYRQLPEEGLKFMVYLQKENIIDESGMPKERFSAEFPKEGPSILRIQQVVRGDSAAYFCASSLDRDEAFFGQGTRLTVV.

The gene calls are TRBV10-3 and TRBJ2-3, with 7 nucleotides matching TRBD2. Germline-derived CDR1 and CDR2 are ENHRY and SYGVKD. The trim removed 10 bases at V and 2 bases at J, leaving 15 bases unmatched. The CDR3 length is 16 residues. The CDR3 sequence: CATRRTGTTVTDTQYF. Written as DNA, the CDR3 is TGTGCCACCCGAAGAACCGGGACTACTGTCACAGATACGCAGTATTTT.

This clone was observed once. The V and J genes are TRBV18 and TRBJ2-7, with 8 nucleotides matching TRBD1. Germline lookup yields CDR1 KGHSH and CDR2 LQKENI. J was trimmed by 2 bases and V by 3 bases; bases with no gene match: 6. The CDR3 is 15 residues long. Here the CDR3 DNA reads TGTGCCAGCTCACCCCGACAGGGGCGCACCTACGAGCAGTACTTC. Translated, it gives CASSPRQGRTYEQYF.

The chain's CDR3 is CAISEPGQGARGYTF. In DNA, the CDR3 is TGTGCCATCAGTGAGCCGGGACAGGGGGCGCGTGGCTACACCTTC. V gene TRBV10-3 combines with J gene TRBJ1-2; TRBD1 matches 12 bases. The CDR3 runs to 15 residues. J lost 7 bases, V lost 2 bases, and 5 bases had no gene match. CDR1 and CDR2 (germline): ENHRY, SYGVKD.

This chain connects TRBV19 to TRBJ2-2, with D maybe TRBD1 (6 bases). Trimming took off 7 bases at V and 1 base at J, with 10 bases between the two ends. CDR3 length: 14 residues. CDR1 and CDR2 (germline): LNHDA, SQIVND (reference sequence). The CDR3 DNA is TGTGCCAGTAACCGGGACAAGAACACCGGGGAGCTGTTTTTT. Translating it yields CASNRDKNTGELFF.

J is TRBJ2-1 and V is TRBV5-8; possibly TRBD2 for D (7 bases). V lost 0 bases and J 4 bases, leaving 14 bases between the germline ends. The V gene's germline CDR1 is SGHTS and CDR2 YDEGEE. The CDR3 is 16 residues long. CDR3 sequence reads: CASSLVSGGLYNEQFF. CDR3 DNA: TGTGCCAGCAGCTTGGTATCCGGGGGGCTATACAATGAGCAGTTCTTC. The variable domain in full, completed from reference TRBV5-8 and TRBJ2-1, reads EAGVTQSPTHLIKTRGQQATLRCSPISGHTSVYWYQQALGLGLQFLLWYDEGEERNRGNFPPRFSGRQFPNYSSELNVNALELEDSALYLCASSLVSGGLYNEQFFGPGTRLTVL.

This clone showed up just once. The rearrangement joins TRBV29-1 to TRBJ2-4; 12 bases are shared with TRBD1. Germline-derived CDR1 and CDR2 are SQVTM and ANQGSEA. The CDR3 runs 14 residues. J lost 8 bases, V lost 7 bases, and 9 bases had no gene match. Here the CDR3 reads CSASGTGGAYIQYF. Here the CDR3 DNA reads TGCAGCGCTTCCGGGACAGGGGGCGCGTACATTCAGTACTTC. The variable domain in full, with the rest retrieved from reference TRBV29-1 and TRBJ2-4, is SAVISQKPSRDICQRGTSLTIQCQVDSQVTMMFWYRQQPGQSLTLIATANQGSEATYESGFVIDKFPISRPNLTFSTLTVSNMSPEDSSIYLCSASGTGGAYIQYFGAGTRLSVL.

The genes are TRBV28 and TRBJ2-2; 8 nucleotides agree with TRBD1. Germline CDR1 is MDHEN and CDR2 is SYDVKM. There are 14 residues in the CDR3. V lost 7 bases, J lost 6 bases, and 7 bases stayed unmatched. The CDR3 reads CASNLPQGAGELFF. DNA for the CDR3: TGTGCCAGCAACCTACCACAGGGGGCCGGGGAGCTGTTTTTT.

In its sample, this clone was seen a few times. The chain carries TRBV2 and TRBJ1-4; D unclear. V was trimmed by 6 bases and J by 7 bases, leaving 15 bases between them. The CDR3 sequence is 14 residues long. CDR1 is SNHLY and CDR2 is FYNNEI in the germline V gene. CDR3 coding DNA: TGTGCCAGCAGGAAGGACTCCGGAGGTGAAAAACTGTTTTTT. It is translated as CASRKDSGGEKLFF.

The V gene is TRBV5-4, the J gene TRBJ2-3; D may be TRBD1 (6 bases). V was trimmed by 3 bases and J by 2 bases, leaving 10 bases between them. Germline-derived CDR1 and CDR2 are SGHNT and YYREEE (reference sequence). CDR3 length: 14 residues. The CDR3 DNA is TGTGCCAGCAGCTCAGGGGCGTTCACAGATACGCAGTATTTT. As protein: CASSSGAFTDTQYF. Together with reference TRBV5-4 and TRBJ2-3, the CDR3 gives the full variable domain: ETGVTQSPTHLIKTRGQQVTLRCSSQSGHNTVSWYQQALGQGPQFIFQYYREEENGRGNFPPRFSGLQFPNYSSELNVNALELDDSALYLCASSSGAFTDTQYFGPGTRLTVL.

The rearrangement uses TRBV10-3 and TRBJ2-3; the D gene is possibly TRBD2 (6 bases). Trimming shortened V by 4 bases and J by 3 bases, and 8 bases separated the two germline ends. The CDR3 has 13 amino acids. CDR1 and CDR2 (germline): ENHRY, SYGVKD. CDR3: CAISVLATDTQYF. The CDR3 nucleotides are TGTGCCATCAGTGTACTAGCTACAGATACGCAGTATTTT.

Here the CDR3 reads CASSSTGSTYEQYF. CDR3 DNA sequence: TGTGCCAGCAGTTCGACAGGGTCCACCTACGAGCAGTACTTC. The rearrangement uses TRBV6-5 and TRBJ2-7; TRBD1 aligns across 7 bases. V lost 4 bases to trimming and J lost 2 bases; unmatched junction nucleotides: 5. Germline-derived CDR1 and CDR2 are MNHEY and SVGAGI. The CDR3 extends over 14 amino acids.

The chain employs TRBV27 and TRBJ1-6; 8 positions agree with TRBD1. Germline assignment: CDR1 MNHEY and CDR2 SMNVEV (reference sequence). V shed 5 bases, J shed 10 bases, and the junction held 10 bases outside the gene matches. This CDR3 has 15 amino acids. CDR3 coding DNA: TGTGCCAGCAGTACGCAGGACAGGGCAGTCTCACCCCTCCACTTT. Protein product: CASSTQDRAVSPLHF.

In its sample, this clone was seen a few times. The chain couples TRBV9 to TRBJ1-1; TRBD1 might be the D (5 bases). V was shortened by 4 bases and J by 8 bases, with 18 bases between the two germline ends. Per germline, CDR1 SGDLS and CDR2 YYNGEE. CDR3 length: 14 amino acids. CDR3 sequence reads: CASSLSGINNEAFF. CDR3 in DNA: TGTGCCAGCAGCTTGTCAGGGATCAACAACGAAGCTTTCTTT.

V gene TRBV19 combines with J gene TRBJ2-6, with 10 bases identical to TRBD1. Germline trimming cut 4 bases from V and 2 bases from J; bases unmatched to any gene: 5. From germline, CDR1 is LNHDA and CDR2 SQIVND (reference sequence). The CDR3 spans 17 residues. The CDR3 is CASSKDRGSPGANVLTF. CDR3 bases: TGTGCCAGTAGTAAGGACAGGGGGAGTCCTGGGGCCAACGTCCTGACTTTC.

The chain is built from TRBV18 and TRBJ1-1; D perhaps matches TRBD1 (6 bases). With 6 bases removed from V and 2 bases from J, the gap between germline ends came to 10 bases. Germline V gives CDR1 KGHSH, CDR2 LQKENI. The CDR3 has 13 amino acids. The CDR3 DNA sequence: TGTGCCAGCTCTGGACAGTCTAACACTGAAGCTTTCTTT. Its protein is CASSGQSNTEAFF.